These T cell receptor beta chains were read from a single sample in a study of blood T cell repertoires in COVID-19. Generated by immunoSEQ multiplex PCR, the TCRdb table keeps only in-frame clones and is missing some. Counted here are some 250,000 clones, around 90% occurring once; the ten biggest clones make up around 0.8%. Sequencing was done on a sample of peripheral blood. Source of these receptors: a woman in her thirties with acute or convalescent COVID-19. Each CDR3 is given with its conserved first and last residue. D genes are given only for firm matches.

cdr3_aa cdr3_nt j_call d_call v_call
CATSRPGLAGREQYF TGTGCCACCAGCAGACCGGGACTAGCGGGCCGGGAGCAGTACTTC TRBJ2-7 TRBD2 TRBV15
CSVELSGYTF TGCAGCGTTGAATTATCTGGCTACACCTTC TRBJ1-2 - TRBV29-1
CASSRSGPRTGELFF TGTGCCAGCAGTCGTAGCGGACCCAGAACCGGGGAGCTGTTTTTT TRBJ2-2 - TRBV6-5
CASSVGGQGRGGYTF TGTGCCAGCAGCGTAGGAGGGCAGGGGAGAGGTGGCTACACCTTC TRBJ1-2 - TRBV9
CASSVGDTRGDTQYF TGTGCCAGCAGCGTAGGGGACACCAGGGGAGATACGCAGTATTTT TRBJ2-3 - TRBV9
CASSQNPTGVNTEAFF TGCGCCAGCAGCCAGAATCCAACAGGGGTGAACACTGAAGCTTTCTTT TRBJ1-1 TRBD1 TRBV4-3
CAISGSDREAFF TGTGCCATCAGTGGCTCCGACAGGGAAGCTTTCTTT TRBJ1-1 - TRBV10-3
CASKPTGDYEQYF TGTGCCAGCAAACCCACAGGGGACTACGAGCAGTACTTC TRBJ2-7 TRBD1 TRBV27
CASSHGTGGSHEQYF TGTGCCAGCAGCCATGGGACAGGGGGCTCCCACGAGCAGTACTTC TRBJ2-7 TRBD1 TRBV3-1/TRBV3-2
CASSPGSGSGTDTQYF TGTGCCAGCTCACCAGGCAGCGGGAGTGGCACAGATACGCAGTATTTT TRBJ2-3 TRBD2 TRBV18
CASSLGLAGVETQYF TGCGCCAGCAGCTTGGGACTAGCGGGAGTTGAGACCCAGTACTTC TRBJ2-5 TRBD2 TRBV5-1
CSASVGAHGYTF TGCAGTGCTAGTGTGGGGGCGCATGGCTACACCTTC TRBJ1-2 - TRBV20-1
CASNFQLRYEQYF TGTGCCAGCAATTTCCAACTCCGCTACGAGCAGTACTTC TRBJ2-7 - TRBV27
CASSEDSPTDTQYF TGTGCCAGCAGCGAAGACAGTCCCACAGATACGCAGTATTTT TRBJ2-3 - TRBV5-8
CSVDRTVGGTGELFF TGCAGCGTTGACCGGACCGTCGGAGGCACCGGGGAGCTGTTTTTT TRBJ2-2 - TRBV29-1
CASSISSGSTDTQYF TGTGCCAGTAGTATTTCCAGCGGGAGCACAGATACGCAGTATTTT TRBJ2-3 - TRBV19
CASRLADKHEQYF TGTGCCAGCAGACTAGCGGATAAACACGAGCAGTACTTC TRBJ2-7 TRBD2 TRBV2
CASSITGGYGYTF TGTGCCAGCAGTATAACAGGGGGCTATGGCTACACCTTC TRBJ1-2 TRBD1 TRBV6-4
CASSPYSGTGGLEQYF TGTGCCAGCAGCCCATACTCCGGGACAGGGGGCCTCGAGCAGTACTTC TRBJ2-7 TRBD1 TRBV7-2
CASSEDQPQHF TGTGCCAGCAGCGAGGATCAGCCCCAGCATTTT TRBJ1-5 - TRBV7-3
CSVRVGGALNTEAFF TGCAGCGTCCGAGTGGGGGGGGCATTGAACACTGAAGCTTTCTTT TRBJ1-1 - TRBV29-1
CASHLTMNTEAFF TGCGCCAGCCACTTGACAATGAACACTGAAGCTTTCTTT TRBJ1-1 - TRBV5-1
CASGTSTGNYGYTF TGTGCTAGTGGTACTTCGACAGGGAACTATGGCTACACCTTC TRBJ1-2 TRBD1 TRBV12-5
CASSWTSGRASRNEQFF TGTGCCAGCAGCTGGACTAGCGGGAGGGCCTCCCGCAATGAGCAGTTCTTC TRBJ2-1 TRBD2 TRBV5-6
CATSDLRRGSSYNEQFF TGTGCCACCAGTGATTTGCGGCGGGGGAGCTCCTACAATGAGCAGTTCTTC TRBJ2-1 TRBD2 TRBV24-1
CASRTGNNSPLHF TGTGCCAGCAGGACAGGAAATAATTCACCCCTCCACTTT TRBJ1-6 - TRBV7-3
CASSSGGAHGYTF TGCGCCAGCAGCTCAGGGGGCGCGCATGGCTACACCTTC TRBJ1-2 TRBD1 TRBV5-1
CASSRDYQETQYF TGTGCCAGCAGCCGGGACTACCAAGAGACCCAGTACTTC TRBJ2-5 - TRBV6-5
CASSQEASGVYEQYF TGTGCCAGCAGCCAAGAGGCTAGCGGGGTCTACGAGCAGTACTTC TRBJ2-7 TRBD2 TRBV9
CASSPRGRLLHF TGTGCCAGCAGCCCCAGAGGAAGACTCCTCCACTTT TRBJ1-6 - TRBV14
CAASDFWTANTGELFF TGTGCCGCCAGTGATTTTTGGACAGCGAACACCGGGGAGCTGTTTTTT TRBJ2-2 - TRBV24-1